The table lists the clone carrying this T cell receptor beta chain with a few counts. Two negative PCRs, clearance, or symptom resolution were required of recovered Cohort 3 donors. The record originates from a study of blood T cell repertoires in COVID-19. As handled by the study authors: Nucleated cell counts were estimated from reference gene primer amplification. TCRdb keeps only in-frame clones here, not all; method: immunoSEQ multiplex PCR. For V, J and clone size, that table is used; D and trimming come from the DNA. The sample includes 150,000 to 200,000 clones, almost 80% of them seen just once. The V and J ends lost 2 bases and 9 bases respectively, with 9 bases between them. The CDR3 contains 12 residues. Germline V gene lookup returns CDR1 KGHDR and CDR2 SFDVKD.

This rearrangement joins TRBV24-1 to TRBJ1-2; D uncertain. Specimen: PBMCs or T cells enriched from blood (not recorded which). The receptor was derived from a woman aged 45-59 years who had recovered from COVID-19. CDR3 DNA: TGTGCCACCAGTGATTCTGCCCCTAGCTACACCTTC. Residues: CATSDSAPSYTF.